This TCR beta chain was sequenced for a study of vaccination and CD4 T cells after COVID-19. This clonotype has just a few counts. Its antigen is undetermined. The Oncomine TCR Beta short-read assay generated sequence data from the DNA of cultured CD4+ T cells. Genomic DNA was drawn out of CD4+ T cells grown in culture. TCRdb passed the PCR reads through MiXCR, listing each CDR3 protein once. This table has 10,000 to 13,000 distinct CDR3 sequences, roughly 58% appearing once. Trimming removed 8 bases from V and 2 bases from J, with 16 bases in between. The CDR3 runs 15 residues. Treatment here: 10-day PBMC culture with coronavirus spike peptide pools or control peptides (ViraFEST assay).

This TCR was recovered from a human donor who had recovered from COVID-19. This sequence joins TRBV12-3 or TRBV12-4 and TRBJ1-5; no definite D call. The source material was CD4+ T cells from blood, cultured in vitro. CDR3 in DNA: TGTGCCAGCCGCCGGGGTCAGAGGGGCAATCAGCCCCAGCATTTT. It encodes CASRRGQRGNQPQHF.